This entry is about one T cell receptor beta chain. Its recognized antigen is unknown. The input lacks base qualities; no much larger clone sits a single base away. Receptor amplification or capture employed the immunoSEQ multiplex PCR assay. This is the immuneACCESS table as TCRdb keeps it, with only in-frame sequences that have V and J called. A part of the clones is gone; compared with another copy, unresolved V genes explain less than half, and the rest is unexplained. The sample table holds more than 13,000 clones, of which 70% to 90% were seen once. Approximately 3.6% of the sample is held by the ten biggest clonotypes. According to the germline V gene (reference sequence), CDR1 reads MNHEY and CDR2 reads SMNVEV. The junction carries 12 bases between V and J, which are trimmed by 3 bases and 9 bases respectively. The CDR3 starts with the cysteine, ends with the phenylalanine, and has 13 residues. Of the read, only the CDR3 DNA is kept; its 39 bases are in frame from base 1.

Repertoires were sampled repeatedly over the course of chemoradiotherapy so that clonal expansion in the tumor microenvironment could be followed. This specimen belongs to a study of chemoradiotherapy in HPV16-positive cancers (dated by TCRdb to the early 2020s). In terms of the full investigation: Using functional T-cell assays on cells from a couple of HPV16-positive patients, the researchers defined candidate HPV-specific T-cell clones and common TCR motifs. The study asked whether T-cell immunity against the HPV oncoproteins E6 and E7 changes during chemoradiotherapy and whether it affects survival. The candidate HPV-specific TCRs and motifs were subsequently tracked in TCR repertoires obtained from approximately 91 patients with HPV-related cancers. Overall study outcomes, separate from this receptor: In HPV16-positive patients, expansion of HPV-responsive T cells during chemoradiotherapy was found to be associated with improved recurrence-free survival. The functional definition of HPV-specific T cells was derived from only a couple of HPV16-positive patients, and the survival association was reported for HPV16-positive patients. Expansion of candidate HPV-specific clones and E7-related TCR motifs was observed in the tumor microenvironment during treatment, whereas no such expansion was observed for non-HPV-specific T cells.

The chain employs TRBV27 and TRBJ2-1; the D gene identity is not certain. The sequencing used blood, collected from a patient who underwent chemoradiotherapy. The origin of this receptor is a human donor with HPV-associated anogenital cancer. The CDR3 protein is CASSFGGRGEQFF. The nucleotide sequence is given as TGTGCCAGCAGTTTCGGTGGGCGAGGTGAGCAGTTCTTC.